A selection of T cell receptor beta chains follows, all from one sample in a study of PD-1 blockade in classical Hodgkin lymphoma. The method was immunoSEQ multiplex PCR; TCRdb's version includes in-frame clones alone and lacks a portion of them. The table records approximately 150,000 clones, nearly 80% of them present only once. Source: peripheral blood mononuclear cells (PBMCs), taken before the second cycle of nivolumab. The source of these receptors is a human donor with classical Hodgkin lymphoma. Each CDR3 is given with its conserved first and last residue. A D gene is named only where the DNA matches it firmly. The size entry is marked missing in some rows and otherwise reads once, few, many or a size class.

j_gene,v_gene,len,d_gene,abundance,CDR3nt,CDR3aa
TRBJ2-7,TRBV6-6,13,TRBD2,NA,TGTGCCAGCGCCCGGGGGGAAAGGTACGAGCAGTACTTC,CASARGERYEQYF
TRBJ1-4,TRBV5-5,15,TRBD1,NA,TGTGCCAGCAGCTCACCCGGGACAGGGGGGAAAAAACTGTTTTTT,CASSSPGTGGKKLFF
TRBJ2-7,TRBV7-3,15,NA,NA,TGTGCCAGCAGCCCCAGTCATGTGGGGGTCTACGAGCAGTACTTC,CASSPSHVGVYEQYF
TRBJ2-1,TRBV5-1,16,NA,NA,TGCGCCAGCAGCTTGGGGGGCACCAGCTCCTACAATGAGCAGTTCTTC,CASSLGGTSSYNEQFF
TRBJ2-3,TRBV29-1,19,NA,NA,TGCAGCGTTGTCCCAAGAAGGTGGTTCTTAGGGACTAGCACAGATACGCAGTATTTT,CSVVPRRWFLGTSTDTQYF
TRBJ2-7,TRBV6-5,15,NA,NA,TGTGCCAGCAGTTACTCGTTCTCTAGCTCCTACGAGCAGTACTTC,CASSYSFSSSYEQYF
TRBJ2-3,TRBV28,17,TRBD2,NA,TGTGCCAGCAGTCCCTGGACTAGCGGGAGGGACACAGATACGCAGTATTTT,CASSPWTSGRDTDTQYF
TRBJ2-1,TRBV18,15,NA,NA,TGTGCCAGCTCACTAGGGGCGTTGGGCTTAAATGAGCAGTTCTTC,CASSLGALGLNEQFF
TRBJ2-5,TRBV19,18,TRBD2,NA,TGTGCCAGTAGTCCCCTCCCCTCTAGCGGGAGTGTAGGAGAGACCCAGTACTTC,CASSPLPSSGSVGETQYF
TRBJ1-4,TRBV14,14,NA,NA,TGTGCCAGCAGCCGGGGGGGAACTAATGAAAAACTGTTTTTT,CASSRGGTNEKLFF
TRBJ2-1,TRBV4-3,15,TRBD2,NA,TGCGCCAGCAGCTATGGACTAGCGGTCTACAATGAGCAGTTCTTC,CASSYGLAVYNEQFF
TRBJ2-3,TRBV9,16,NA,NA,TGTGCCAGCAGCCTCCAGGGGAGCGTCGGACTAGATACGCAGTATTTT,CASSLQGSVGLDTQYF
TRBJ1-5,TRBV2,14,NA,NA,TGTGCCAGCAGTGGTTCAGGAGGGAATCAGCCCCAGCATTTT,CASSGSGGNQPQHF
TRBJ1-1,TRBV7-9,15,NA,once,TGTGCCAGCAGCTTAAACGAAGAAAGGGGCACTGAAGCTTTCTTT,CASSLNEERGTEAFF
TRBJ2-3,TRBV7-3,14,NA,NA,TGTGCCAGCAGCTTATGGGGTAGCACAGATACGCAGTATTTT,CASSLWGSTDTQYF
TRBJ1-5,TRBV21-1,16,NA,NA,TGTGCCAGCAGCACCTGTGAAGTCCACCCTAATCAGCCCCAGCATTTT,CASSTCEVHPNQPQHF
TRBJ2-2,TRBV6-5,15,TRBD1,few,TGTGCCAGCAGTTACGGACAGGACCACTCCGGGGAGCTGTTTTTT,CASSYGQDHSGELFF
TRBJ2-1,TRBV27,13,NA,few,TGTGCCAGCAGGAGTTCGGGGCAGGATGAGCAGTTCTTC,CASRSSGQDEQFF
TRBJ1-5,TRBV6-5,15,TRBD1,once,TGTGCCAGCAGCCGGGACAGATATAGCAATCAGCCCCAGCATTTT,CASSRDRYSNQPQHF
TRBJ2-7,TRBV28,15,NA,NA,TGTGCCAGCACGATGGGCTGGCCTCCTCCGCGCGAGCAGTACTTC,CASTMGWPPPREQYF
TRBJ2-5,TRBV7-9,17,NA,NA,TGTGCCAGCAGCCTAGACGTTGTCGGGCTAGGAGAAGAGACCCAGTACTTC,CASSLDVVGLGEETQYF
TRBJ1-4,TRBV6-5,15,NA,NA,TGTGCCAGCGGCGCGAATCTCGCAACTAATGAAAAACTGTTTTTT,CASGANLATNEKLFF
TRBJ2-7,TRBV19,16,TRBD1,NA,TGTGCCAGTAGTTCTCTCCCCGGGACAGAAGACTACGAGCAGTACTTC,CASSSLPGTEDYEQYF
TRBJ2-2,TRBV11-3,15,NA,NA,TGTGCCAGCAGCCCCGGACAGGGAGGGACCGGGGAGCTGTTTTTT,CASSPGQGGTGELFF
TRBJ2-5,TRBV2,12,NA,NA,TGTGCCAGCAGTGCATTTCGCGAGACCCAGTACTTC,CASSAFRETQYF
TRBJ2-7,TRBV9,14,NA,NA,TGTGCCAGCAGCCCTTGGACAGAAAGAGGCGAGCAGTACTTC,CASSPWTERGEQYF
TRBJ1-5,TRBV6-6,14,TRBD1,NA,TGTGCCAGCAGACGCGGACAGGGCAATCAGCCCCAGCATTTT,CASRRGQGNQPQHF
TRBJ1-5,TRBV6-5,13,NA,few,TGTGCCAGCACTCCCGACAGAAATCAGCCCCAGCATTTT,CASTPDRNQPQHF
TRBJ2-1,TRBV7-2,13,TRBD2,once,TGTGCCAGCAGCTTCGGACGGCCGGGAGGGCAGTTCTTC,CASSFGRPGGQFF
TRBJ2-7,TRBV11-2,17,NA,NA,TGTGCCAGCAGCCCTAGGGCAGTCGGGGGGCCCGCCTACGAGCAGTACTTC,CASSPRAVGGPAYEQYF
TRBJ2-1,TRBV7-3,16,NA,NA,TGTGCCAGCAGTCAGTCAGGGTTGAGCTCCTACAATGAGCAGTTCTTC,CASSQSGLSSYNEQFF